The 10 T cell receptor beta chains reported below all come from one sample, sequenced in a study of blood T cell repertoires in COVID-19. TCRdb's table, derived via immunoSEQ multiplex PCR, lists solely in-frame clones and lacks some. The data hold 45,000 to 50,000 clones, with 88% observed a single time. Specimen: peripheral blood. The origin of the receptors is a man aged 50-59 years with acute or convalescent COVID-19.

This chain uses TRBV2 with TRBJ1-4; a weak D match, TRBD1 (5 bases). Trimming took 2 bases from V and 2 from J, leaving 9 bases between them. The CDR3 runs 15 residues. CDR1 and CDR2 from the germline V gene are SNHLY and FYNNEI. In DNA, the CDR3 is TGTGCCAGCAGTGAACCGGCAGGGACTAATGAAAAACTGTTTTTT. This sequence encodes CASSEPAGTNEKLFF.

The V gene is TRBV6-5, the J gene TRBJ1-4, with 10 bases identical to TRBD1. The length of the CDR3 is 14 residues. Germline V gene lookup returns CDR1 MNHEY and CDR2 SVGAGI. The J segment lost 10 bases and the V segment lost 6 bases, leaving 8 bases of the junction unmatched. CDR3 DNA: TGTGCCAGCAGCCCCCGGGACAGGGGCCTAAAACTGTTTTTT. This sequence encodes CASSPRDRGLKLFF.

This clone was seen only once. V usage is TRBV3-1 (or the pseudogene TRBV3-2) and J usage is TRBJ1-2, with a weak D call TRBD1 (5 bases). The V gene lost 0 bases and the J gene lost 2 bases, with 22 bases spanning the gap. Germline CDR1 LGHDT, CDR2 YNNKEL (reference sequence). The CDR3 extends over 19 amino acids. The CDR3: CASSQDYWAGRQQNYGYTF. CDR3 DNA sequence: TGTGCCAGCAGCCAAGATTACTGGGCTGGGCGACAGCAAAACTATGGCTACACCTTC.

The chain couples TRBV4-1 to TRBJ1-5; D is perhaps TRBD1 (5 bases). V was pared by 2 bases and J by 3 bases, with 11 bases between. Germline V gives CDR1 MGHRA, CDR2 YSYEKL. The CDR3 sequence is 15 residues long. The CDR3, as DNA: TGCGCCAGCAGCCAATATCGGGGGGTCAATCAGCCCCAGCATTTT. It yields the protein CASSQYRGVNQPQHF.

V usage is TRBV12-2 and J usage is TRBJ1-5; the D call TRBD1 from the table was never checked on the DNA. TRBV12-2 is annotated as a pseudogene. CDR3 length: 13 amino acids. CDR3 sequence reads: CASRSPGQQPQHF. DNA for the CDR3: TGTGCAAGTCGCTCGCCGGGACAGCAGCCCCAGCATTTT.

This chain joins TRBV11-3 and TRBJ2-2; TRBD1 is a possible D gene (6 bases). The germline V and J ends were trimmed by 5 bases and 5 bases, with 9 bases remaining between them. Germline V gene lookup returns CDR1 SGHNT and CDR2 YENEEA. The CDR3 is 13 amino acids. CDR3 nucleotides: TGTGCCAGCAGCCCAGACAGGACCGGGGAGCTGTTTTTT. This translates into CASSPDRTGELFF.

This clone was counted only a few times. CDR3 loop: CASSLGGGRGTYEQYF. For the CDR3, the DNA is TGCGCCAGCAGCTTGGGCGGTGGCAGGGGTACCTACGAGCAGTACTTC. The V and J genes are TRBV5-1 and TRBJ2-7; a possible D gene is TRBD1 (6 bases). Trimming stripped 0 bases from V and 2 bases from J, with 15 bases between. This CDR3 region has 16 residues. CDR1 and CDR2 from the germline V gene are SGHRS and YFSETQ.

This clone is classed as medium-sized (0.01 to 0.1%). The genes are TRBV9 and TRBJ1-6; 11 positions match TRBD1. The CDR3 runs to 16 residues. With 0 bases clipped from V and 8 bases from J, the junction kept 4 bases outside the gene matches. Germline assignment: CDR1 SGDLS and CDR2 YYNGEE. The CDR3 loop is CASSVGSGQGDSPLHF. CDR3 nucleotides: TGTGCCAGCAGCGTAGGCTCGGGACAGGGGGATTCACCCCTCCACTTT.

The chain recombines TRBV29-1 with TRBJ2-7; TRBD1 matches at 7 bases. The ends lost 5 bases at V and 7 bases at J; junction bases unmatched: 8. Germline V gene data show CDR1 as SQVTM and CDR2 as ANQGSEA. The CDR3 consists of 12 residues. The CDR3 DNA reads as TGCAGCGTTCAAAAGGGGGCTGATGAGCAGTACTTC. Translating it yields CSVQKGADEQYF.

CDR3 residues: CASSADRDNEQFF. The CDR3 DNA is TGTGCCAGCAGTGCGGACAGGGACAATGAGCAGTTCTTC. The rearrangement uses TRBV2 and TRBJ2-1; 8 bases match TRBD1. The trim removed 4 bases at V and 5 bases at J, leaving 1 base unmatched. CDR3 length equals 13 residues. The germline V gene has CDR1 SNHLY and CDR2 FYNNEI.